The 3 T cell receptor beta chains presented below share a single source sample, sequenced in a study of T cells expressing NK-cell markers. TCRdb re-called the 5' RACE reads; one entry per CDR3 protein, DNA not given. This sample's clone table lists 550,000 to 600,000 distinct CDR3 sequences. The sample comprised blood T cells: a sorted CD56 or NKG2C T cell subset, CD4+ or CD8+ T cells, or bulk PBMC T cells (not recorded which). These receptors were taken from a man aged 18 to 35 in good health.

This rearrangement joins TRBV24-1 to TRBJ2-1. The CDR3 consists of 15 residues. Germline V gene sequence: CDR1 KGHDR, CDR2 SFDVKD. The CDR3 loop is CATSGSRTSYNEQFF.

CDR3 sequence: CASTKSGDPTDTQYF. The V call is TRBV28, the J call TRBJ2-3; the TCRdb D gene call, TRBD2, has no DNA to confirm it. This CDR3 region has 15 residues. Germline V gives CDR1 MDHEN, CDR2 SYDVKM.

The chain has TRBV7-2 and TRBJ2-7; TCRdb picks TRBD2, but there is no DNA to check that call. The CDR3 covers 14 residues. From germline, CDR1 is SGHTA and CDR2 FQGNSA. This CDR3 reads CASSLARESNEQYF. Supplemented by reference TRBV7-2 and TRBJ2-7, the full variable domain reads GAGVSQSPSNKVTEKGKDVELRCDPISGHTALYWYRQSLGQGLEFLIYFQGNSAPDKSGLPSDRFSAERTGGSVSTLTIQRTQQEDSAVYLCASSLARESNEQYFGPGTRLTVT.